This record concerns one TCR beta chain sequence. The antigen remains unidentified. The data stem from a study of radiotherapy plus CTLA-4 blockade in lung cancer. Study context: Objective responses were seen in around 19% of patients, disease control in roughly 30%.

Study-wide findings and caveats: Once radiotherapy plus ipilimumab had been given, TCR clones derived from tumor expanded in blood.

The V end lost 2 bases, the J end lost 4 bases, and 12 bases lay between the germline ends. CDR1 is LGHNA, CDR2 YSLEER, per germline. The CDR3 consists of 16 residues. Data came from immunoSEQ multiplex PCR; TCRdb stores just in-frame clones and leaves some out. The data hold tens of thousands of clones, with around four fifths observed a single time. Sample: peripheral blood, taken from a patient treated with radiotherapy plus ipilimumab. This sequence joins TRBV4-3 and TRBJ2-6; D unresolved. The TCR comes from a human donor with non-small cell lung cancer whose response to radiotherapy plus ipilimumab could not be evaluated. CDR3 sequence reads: CASSQHSLGGANVLTF. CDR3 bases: TGCGCCAGCAGCCAACACTCCCTCGGGGGGGCCAACGTCCTGACTTTC.